Below, one T cell receptor beta chain is given with its context. This record comes from a study of T cell clonotyping in hematopoietic cell transplantation. As for time point: recipient sample about 28 days before transplant, after cytoreduction. The V gene lost 0 bases and the J gene lost 2 bases, with 12 bases spanning the gap. From germline, CDR1 is SGHTS and CDR2 YDEGEE. CDR3 length: 15 amino acids. Produced via immunoSEQ multiplex PCR; TCRdb's table is partial and in-frame only. The sample consists of some 29,000 clones, around 82% of them appearing once. The chain is built from TRBV5-8 and TRBJ2-7; D assignment may be TRBD1 or TRBD2 (6 bases each). This specimen consisted of peripheral blood mononuclear cells, obtained before stem cell transplant. The receptor comes from a man aged 40-55 years with acute myeloid leukemia. Some clones in this sample may be carry-over from other donors' samples. The CDR3: CASSLDGGPAYEQYF. In nucleotides, the CDR3 is TGTGCCAGCAGCTTGGATGGGGGGCCCGCCTACGAGCAGTACTTC.